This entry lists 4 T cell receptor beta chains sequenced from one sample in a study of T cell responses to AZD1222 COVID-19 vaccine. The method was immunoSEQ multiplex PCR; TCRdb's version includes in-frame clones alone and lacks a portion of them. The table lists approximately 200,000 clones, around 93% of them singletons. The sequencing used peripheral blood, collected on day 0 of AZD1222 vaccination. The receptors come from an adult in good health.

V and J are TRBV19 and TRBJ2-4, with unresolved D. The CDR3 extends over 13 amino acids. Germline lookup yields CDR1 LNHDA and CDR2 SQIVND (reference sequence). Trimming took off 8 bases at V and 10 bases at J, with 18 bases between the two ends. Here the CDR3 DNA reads TGTGCCAGTTCTCGTACCACAAACCAAATTCAGTACTTC. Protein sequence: CASSRTTNQIQYF.

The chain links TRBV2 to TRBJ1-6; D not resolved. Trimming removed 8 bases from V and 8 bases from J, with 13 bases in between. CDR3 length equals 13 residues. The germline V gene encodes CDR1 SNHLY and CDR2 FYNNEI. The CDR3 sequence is CASLAIRDSPLHF. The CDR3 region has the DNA TGTGCCAGCCTGGCAATTCGGGATTCACCCCTCCACTTT.

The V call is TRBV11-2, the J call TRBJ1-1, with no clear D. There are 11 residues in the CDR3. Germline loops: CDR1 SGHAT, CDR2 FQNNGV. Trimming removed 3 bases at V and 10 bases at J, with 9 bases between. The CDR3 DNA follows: TGTGCCAGCAGCTTTAACGTGCCAGCTTTCTTT. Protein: CASSFNVPAFF.

CDR3 region: CSVQGFENQPQHF. In DNA form, the CDR3 reads TGCAGCGTACAGGGGTTTGAAAATCAGCCCCAGCATTTT. The chain employs TRBV29-1 and TRBJ1-5, with 7 bases that match TRBD1. The germline gives CDR1 SQVTM, CDR2 ANQGSEA. V lost 6 bases to trimming and J lost 4 bases; unmatched junction nucleotides: 6. The CDR3 is made up of 13 amino acids.